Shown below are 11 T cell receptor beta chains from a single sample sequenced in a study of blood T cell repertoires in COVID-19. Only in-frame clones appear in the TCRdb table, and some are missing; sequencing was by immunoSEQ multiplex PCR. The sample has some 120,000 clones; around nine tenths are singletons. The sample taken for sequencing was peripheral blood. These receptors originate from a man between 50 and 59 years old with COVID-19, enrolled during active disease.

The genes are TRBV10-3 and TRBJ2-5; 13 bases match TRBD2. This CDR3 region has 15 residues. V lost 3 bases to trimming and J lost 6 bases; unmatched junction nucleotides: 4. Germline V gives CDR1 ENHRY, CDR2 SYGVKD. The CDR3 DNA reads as TGTGCCATCAGTGAAAACGGGACTAGCGGGAAGACCCAGTACTTC. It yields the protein CAISENGTSGKTQYF.

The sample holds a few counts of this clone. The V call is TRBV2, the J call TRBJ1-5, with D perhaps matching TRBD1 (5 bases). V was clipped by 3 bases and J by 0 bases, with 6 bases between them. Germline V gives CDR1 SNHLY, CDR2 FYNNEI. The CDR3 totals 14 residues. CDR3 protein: CASSETDSNQPQHF. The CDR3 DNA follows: TGTGCCAGCAGTGAGACAGATAGCAATCAGCCCCAGCATTTT.

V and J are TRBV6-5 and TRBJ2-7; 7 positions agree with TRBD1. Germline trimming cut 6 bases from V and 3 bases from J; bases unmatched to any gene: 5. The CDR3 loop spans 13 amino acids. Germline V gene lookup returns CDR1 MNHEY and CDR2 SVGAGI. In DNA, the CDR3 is TGTGCCAGCAGCTCCGGGACAGTCTACGAGCAGTACTTC. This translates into CASSSGTVYEQYF.

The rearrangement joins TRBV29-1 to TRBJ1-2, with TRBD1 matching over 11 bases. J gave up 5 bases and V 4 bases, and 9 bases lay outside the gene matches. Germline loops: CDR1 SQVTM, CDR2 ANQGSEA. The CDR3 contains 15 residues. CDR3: CSVALGGQGGYGYTF. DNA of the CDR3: TGCAGCGTTGCCCTCGGGGGACAGGGGGGTTATGGCTACACCTTC.

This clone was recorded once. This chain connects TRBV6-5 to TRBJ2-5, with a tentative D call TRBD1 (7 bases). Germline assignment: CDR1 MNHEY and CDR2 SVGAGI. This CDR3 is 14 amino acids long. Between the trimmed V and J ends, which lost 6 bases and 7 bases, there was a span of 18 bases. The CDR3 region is CASREQGGLVTQYF. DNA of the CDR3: TGTGCCAGCAGGGAGCAGGGGGGATTGGTGACCCAGTACTTC.

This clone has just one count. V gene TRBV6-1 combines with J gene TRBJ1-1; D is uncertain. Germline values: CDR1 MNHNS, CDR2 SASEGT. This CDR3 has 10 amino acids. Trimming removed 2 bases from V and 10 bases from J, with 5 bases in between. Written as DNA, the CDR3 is TGTGCCAGCAGTGAACGGGGAGCTTTCTTT. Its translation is CASSERGAFF.

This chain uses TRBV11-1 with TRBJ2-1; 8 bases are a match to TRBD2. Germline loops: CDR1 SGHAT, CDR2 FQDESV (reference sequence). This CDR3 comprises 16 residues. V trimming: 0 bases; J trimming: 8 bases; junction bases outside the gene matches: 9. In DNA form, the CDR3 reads TGTGCCAGCAGCTTAGCGTTGGGACTAGGACTCGATGAGCAGTTCTTC. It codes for CASSLALGLGLDEQFF.

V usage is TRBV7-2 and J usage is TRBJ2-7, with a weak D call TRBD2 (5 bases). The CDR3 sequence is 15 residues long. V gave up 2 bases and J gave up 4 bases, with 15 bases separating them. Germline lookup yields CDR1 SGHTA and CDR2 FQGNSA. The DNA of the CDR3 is TGTGCCAGCAGCTTATATGTGGGAGCGGAGTACGAGCAGTACTTC. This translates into CASSLYVGAEYEQYF.

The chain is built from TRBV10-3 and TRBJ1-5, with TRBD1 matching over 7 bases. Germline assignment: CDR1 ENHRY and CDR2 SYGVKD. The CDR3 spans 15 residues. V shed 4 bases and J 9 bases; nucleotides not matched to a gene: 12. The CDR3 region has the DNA TGTGCCATCAGTGCAACAGACAGGGACTCAATGCCCCAGCATTTT. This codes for CAISATDRDSMPQHF.

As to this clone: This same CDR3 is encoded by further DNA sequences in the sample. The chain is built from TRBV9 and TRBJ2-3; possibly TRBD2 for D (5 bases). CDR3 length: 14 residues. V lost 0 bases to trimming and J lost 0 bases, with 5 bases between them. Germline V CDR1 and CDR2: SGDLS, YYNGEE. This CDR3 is CASSVGGSTDTQYF. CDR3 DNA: TGTGCCAGCAGCGTAGGCGGGAGCACAGATACGCAGTATTTT.

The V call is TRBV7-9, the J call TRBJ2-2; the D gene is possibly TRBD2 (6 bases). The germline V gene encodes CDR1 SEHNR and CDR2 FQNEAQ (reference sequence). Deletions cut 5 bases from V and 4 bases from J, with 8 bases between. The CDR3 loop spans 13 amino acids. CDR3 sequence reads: CASSAGPTGELFF. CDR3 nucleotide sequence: TGTGCCAGCAGCGCGGGGCCCACCGGGGAGCTGTTTTTT.